Detailed here is one T cell receptor beta chain. The sample is drawn from a study of blood T cell repertoires in COVID-19. Study background: T cells, B-cell-depleted T cells, or PBMCs supplied cDNA or gDNA.

Trimming cost V 4 bases and J 6 bases; bases outside gene matches: 7. CDR3 length equals 16 residues. Germline-derived CDR1 and CDR2 are LNHDA and SQIVND (reference sequence). In the source study's methods: Estimates of nucleated cell counts were drawn from the amplification of reference gene primers. The data were produced by immunoSEQ multiplex PCR, yet TCRdb's version contains in-frame clones alone and is incomplete. Clone size and the V and J calls come from that table; the DNA yielded D and trimming. The table has around 150,000 clones, about three quarters seen once. The receptor was isolated from a man between 65 and 85 years old with acute or convalescent COVID-19. The sequencing sample was made of peripheral blood. The V call is TRBV19, the J call TRBJ2-2; 11 nucleotides agree with TRBD1. The DNA for the CDR3 is TGTGCCAGTAGTAACCCGGACAGGGGGCTTTCCGGGGAGCTGTTTTTT. Protein sequence: CASSNPDRGLSGELFF.